This T cell receptor beta chain was profiled in a study of cytomegalovirus exposure and HLA in healthy donors. Study findings and constraints: Later analysis associated a missense DCLRE1C variant with TCR beta V- and J-gene trimming. The later analysis indicated that the majority of CMV-associated TCR beta chains appeared HLA-restricted. Published work reported that the classifier diagnosed cytomegalovirus status with high specificity and sensitivity.

This clone has only a few counts. What it binds is not known. PCR involved 60 Vbeta and 13 Jbeta primers. The method was immunoSEQ multiplex PCR; TCRdb's version includes in-frame clones alone and lacks a portion of them. The sample holds 120,000 to 150,000 clones; 80% to 85% are singletons and the top ten take around 1.3%. The germline gives CDR1 MNHEY, CDR2 SVGAGI. This CDR3 contains 14 residues. V lost 4 bases and J 2 bases, leaving 9 bases between the germline ends. This receptor was identified in a male donor in good health and CMV-seropositive. The J gene is TRBJ2-1, the V gene TRBV6-5, with a weak D call TRBD2 (6 bases). Specimen: PBMCs. The chain's CDR3 is CASSWGVAYNEQFF. CDR3 coding DNA: TGTGCCAGCAGTTGGGGGGTCGCCTACAATGAGCAGTTCTTC.